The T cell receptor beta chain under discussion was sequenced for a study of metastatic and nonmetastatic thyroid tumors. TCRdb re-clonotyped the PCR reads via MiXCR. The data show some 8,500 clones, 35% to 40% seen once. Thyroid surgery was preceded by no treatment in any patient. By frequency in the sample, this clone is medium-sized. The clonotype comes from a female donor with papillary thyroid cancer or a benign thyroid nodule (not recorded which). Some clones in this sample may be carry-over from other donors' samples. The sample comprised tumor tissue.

CDR3 bases: TGTGCCAGCAGCTCCCCCACCCGACAGGGGGACTATGGCTACACCTTC. This encodes CASSSPTRQGDYGYTF. V usage is TRBV7-8 and J usage is TRBJ1-2; 9 bases are shared with TRBD1. Germline V gene sequence: CDR1 SGHVS, CDR2 FQNEAQ. This CDR3 has 16 residues. Trimming took 4 bases from V and 3 from J; bases not matched to a gene: 9. The full variable domain, with the rest looked up from reference TRBV7-8 and TRBJ1-2, is GAGVSQSPRYKVAKRGQDVALRCDPISGHVSLFWYQQALGQGPEFLTYFQNEAQLDKSGLPSDRFFAERPEGSVSTLKIQRTQQEDSAVYLCASSSPTRQGDYGYTFGSGTRLTVV.